This TCR beta chain was found in a study of beta chain features in type 1 diabetes. As for the study in general: The examined sorted cells totaled 107,917,701 across samples. Overall study findings and caveats: Compared with healthy donors, patients appeared to share more similar naive, central memory and regulatory TCRB repertoires. Shortening that was moderate but significant affected the TCRB CDR3s of Type 1 diabetes patients in all four CD4+ subsets. When cDNA is sequenced, cells with high TCR expression could be over-represented.

The table lists this clone with a few counts. Its antigen remains unidentified. The investigators reverse transcribed all of the isolated RNA, so they sequenced expressed TCRB transcripts. Here immunoSEQ multiplex PCR was the method, and the copy in TCRdb shows in-frame clones only, minus some. This table has about 360,000 clones, 10% to 15% appearing once. CDR1 and CDR2 (germline): KGHSH, LQKENI. V lost 3 bases to trimming and J lost 1 base, with 13 bases between them. This CDR3 contains 16 residues. The receptor was derived from a man aged 18-30 years in good health. The V and J genes are TRBV18 and TRBJ1-5; D is unresolved. Material for sequencing was naive CD4+ T cells from blood. CDR3 region: CASSPTPFLSNQPQHF. CDR3 in DNA: TGTGCCAGCTCACCGACACCGTTCCTGAGCAATCAGCCCCAGCATTTT.